Included here is one T cell receptor (beta chain) sequence, with context. This sample was included in a study of blood T cell repertoires in COVID-19. Background on the study: Donors in the United States, Italy and Spain gave samples during acute or convalescent COVID-19.

In the study's own analysis: The assay estimated nucleated cells by amplifying reference gene primers. Only in-frame clones appear in the TCRdb table, and some are missing; sequencing was by immunoSEQ multiplex PCR. D and trimming were read from the DNA, whereas the V and J calls and clone size are those reported in that table. This sample has about 91,000 clones, with more than 70% found just once. The CDR3 covers 16 residues. Trimming shortened V by 0 bases and J by 2 bases, and 14 bases separated the two germline ends. CDR1 is MNHEY, CDR2 SVGEGT, per germline. The chain couples TRBV6-2 or TRBV6-3 to TRBJ2-7, with D possibly being TRBD2 (6 bases). This TCR was recovered from a woman older than 75 with active COVID-19. Sequenced input: peripheral blood. CDR3 sequence: CASSYSAAGFAYEQYF. DNA of the CDR3: TGTGCCAGCAGTTACTCGGCAGCGGGTTTCGCCTACGAGCAGTACTTC.